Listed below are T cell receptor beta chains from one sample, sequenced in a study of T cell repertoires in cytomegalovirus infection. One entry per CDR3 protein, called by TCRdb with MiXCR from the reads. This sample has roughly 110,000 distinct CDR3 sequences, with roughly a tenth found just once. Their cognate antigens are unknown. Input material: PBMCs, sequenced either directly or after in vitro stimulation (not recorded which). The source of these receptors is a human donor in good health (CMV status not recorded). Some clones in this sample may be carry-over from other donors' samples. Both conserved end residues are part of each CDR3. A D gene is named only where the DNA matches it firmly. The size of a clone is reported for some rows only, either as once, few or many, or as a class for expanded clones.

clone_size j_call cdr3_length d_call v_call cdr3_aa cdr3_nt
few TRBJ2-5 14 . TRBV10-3 CAISESFQQETQYF TGTGCCATCAGTGAGTCATTTCAGCAAGAGACCCAGTACTTC
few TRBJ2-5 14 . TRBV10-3 CAISELVGRETQYF TGTGCCATCAGTGAGTTGGTCGGGCGGGAGACCCAGTACTTC
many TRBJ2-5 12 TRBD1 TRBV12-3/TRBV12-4 CASSPTGETQYF TGTGCCAGCAGTCCGACAGGGGAGACCCAGTACTTC
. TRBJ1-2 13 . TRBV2 CASSPDNRHGYTF TGTGCCAGCAGTCCCGACAACCGCCATGGCTACACCTTC
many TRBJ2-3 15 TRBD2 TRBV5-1 CASSLVGRAVDTQYF TGCGCCAGCAGCTTGGTCGGGAGGGCGGTAGATACGCAGTATTTT
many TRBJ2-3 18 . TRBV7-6 CASSLRGGGQGSTDTQYF TGTGCCAGCAGCTTACGGGGGGGAGGACAGGGAAGCACAGATACGCAGTATTTT
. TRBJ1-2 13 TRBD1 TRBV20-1 CSARDHRGYGYTF TGCAGTGCTAGAGATCACAGGGGCTATGGCTACACCTTC
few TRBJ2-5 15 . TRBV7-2 CASSLEGAQQETQYF TGTGCCAGCAGCTTAGAAGGGGCGCAACAAGAGACCCAGTACTTC
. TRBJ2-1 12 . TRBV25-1 CASSDDQIEQFF TGTGCCAGCAGTGATGACCAAATTGAGCAGTTCTTC
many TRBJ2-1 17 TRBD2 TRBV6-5 CASSYTGGRASYNEQFF TGTGCCAGCAGTTACACTGGCGGGAGGGCATCCTACAATGAGCAGTTCTTC
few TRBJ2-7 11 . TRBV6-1 CASSWGYEQYF TGTGCCAGCAGTTGGGGTTACGAGCAGTACTTC
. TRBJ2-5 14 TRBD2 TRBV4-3 CASSLGLDQETQYF TGCGCCAGCAGCCTCGGACTAGACCAAGAGACCCAGTACTTC
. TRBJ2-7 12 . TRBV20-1 CSARDFAGEQYF TGCAGTGCTAGAGATTTTGCCGGCGAGCAGTACTTC
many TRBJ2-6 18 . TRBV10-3 CAISESRGRGSGANVLTF TGTGCCATCAGTGAGTCCCGGGGGCGAGGGTCTGGGGCCAACGTCCTGACTTTC
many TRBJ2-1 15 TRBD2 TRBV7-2 CASSLDGAGGDEQFF TGTGCCAGCAGCTTAGATGGAGCGGGGGGGGATGAGCAGTTCTTC
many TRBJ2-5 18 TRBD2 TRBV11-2 CASSPTPGTSPFDETQYF TGTGCCAGCAGCCCGACGCCCGGGACTAGCCCTTTTGACGAGACCCAGTACTTC
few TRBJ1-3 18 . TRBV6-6 CASSYSQGQGISGNTIYF TGTGCCAGCAGTTATTCTCAAGGACAAGGGATTTCTGGAAACACCATATATTTT
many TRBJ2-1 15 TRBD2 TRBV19 CASRVAGGVYNEQFF TGTGCCAGTAGGGTAGCGGGAGGGGTCTACAATGAGCAGTTCTTC
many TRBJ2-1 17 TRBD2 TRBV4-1 CASSQGVGGGPGNEQFF TGCGCCAGCAGCCAAGGAGTTGGGGGAGGGCCGGGCAATGAGCAGTTCTTC
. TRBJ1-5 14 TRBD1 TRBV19 CATHPVTGGQPQHF TGTGCCACCCACCCCGTGACAGGGGGGCAGCCCCAGCATTTT
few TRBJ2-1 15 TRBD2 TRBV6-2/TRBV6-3 CASRLAGGGYNEQFF TGTGCCAGCCGACTGGCTGGCGGGGGCTACAATGAGCAGTTCTTC
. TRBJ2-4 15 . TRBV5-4 CASSPDPTAKNIQYF TGTGCCAGCAGCCCCGACCCAACAGCCAAAAACATTCAGTACTTC
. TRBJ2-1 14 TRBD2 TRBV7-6 CASSLVSGSGEQFF TGTGCCAGCAGTCTCGTCAGCGGGAGTGGTGAGCAGTTCTTC
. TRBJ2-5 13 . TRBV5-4 CASSLTLQETQYF TGTGCCAGCAGCCTCACCCTACAAGAGACCCAGTACTTC
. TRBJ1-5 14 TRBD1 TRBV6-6 CASSLQGMDQPQHF TGTGCCAGCAGCCTACAGGGGATGGATCAGCCCCAGCATTTT
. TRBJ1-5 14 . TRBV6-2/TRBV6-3 CASSMRPGNQPQHF TGTGCCAGCAGTATGAGACCGGGCAATCAGCCCCAGCATTTT
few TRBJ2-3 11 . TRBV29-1 CSVRPADTQYF TGCAGCGTGCGTCCAGCGGATACGCAGTATTTT
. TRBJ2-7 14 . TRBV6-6 CASSVEWRSYEQYF TGTGCCAGCAGTGTTGAGTGGCGGAGCTACGAGCAGTACTTC
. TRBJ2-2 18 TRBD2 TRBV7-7 CASSRALTSGLVTGELFF TGTGCCAGCAGCCGCGCGCTCACTAGCGGGCTTGTAACCGGGGAGCTGTTTTTT
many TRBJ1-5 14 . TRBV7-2 CASSKKTTNQPQHF TGTGCCAGCAGCAAAAAAACTACTAATCAGCCCCAGCATTTT
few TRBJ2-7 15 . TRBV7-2 CASSLDFVAVYEQYF TGTGCCAGCAGCTTAGATTTTGTAGCTGTCTACGAGCAGTACTTC
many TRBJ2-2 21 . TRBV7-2 CASSSAVKPGLSPLGTGELFF TGTGCCAGCAGCTCGGCGGTGAAACCGGGATTGAGCCCCTTAGGTACCGGGGAGCTGTTTTTT
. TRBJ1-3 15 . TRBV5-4 CASQNSGEAGNTIYF TGTGCCAGCCAGAACTCGGGGGAGGCAGGAAACACCATATATTTT
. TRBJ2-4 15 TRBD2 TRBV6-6 CASRLLAGPPNIQYF TGTGCCAGCAGGTTACTAGCGGGGCCCCCCAACATTCAGTACTTC
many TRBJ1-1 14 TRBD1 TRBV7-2 CASSSRQGWTEAFF TGTGCCAGCAGCTCCAGACAGGGATGGACTGAAGCTTTCTTT
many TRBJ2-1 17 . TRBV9 CASSALGFSAAGHEQFF TGTGCCAGCAGCGCCCTCGGGTTTAGTGCGGCGGGGCATGAGCAGTTCTTC
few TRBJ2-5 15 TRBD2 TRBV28 CASSTSGRWEETQYF TGTGCCAGCAGTACTAGCGGGAGGTGGGAAGAGACCCAGTACTTC
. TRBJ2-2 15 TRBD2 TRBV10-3 CAIMGTSGDTGELFF TGTGCCATCATGGGGACTAGCGGGGACACCGGGGAGCTGTTTTTT
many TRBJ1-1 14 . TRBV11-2 CASTPSERGTEAFF TGTGCCAGCACCCCAAGCGAACGAGGTACTGAAGCTTTCTTT
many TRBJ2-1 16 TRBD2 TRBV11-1 CASSGLAGPTYNEQFF TGTGCCAGCAGCGGACTAGCGGGGCCGACCTACAATGAGCAGTTCTTC
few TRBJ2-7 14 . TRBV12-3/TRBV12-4 CASSTGSNSYEQYF TGTGCCAGCAGTACTGGGAGCAACTCCTACGAGCAGTACTTC
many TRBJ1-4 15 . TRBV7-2 CASSLAGNPREKLFF TGTGCCAGCAGCTTAGCGGGGAACCCGCGGGAAAAACTGTTTTTT
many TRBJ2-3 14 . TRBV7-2 CASSTGLFSDTQYF TGTGCCAGCAGCACGGGACTCTTCTCGGATACGCAGTATTTT
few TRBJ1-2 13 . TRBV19 CASSPGTVYGYTF TGTGCCAGTAGTCCAGGGACGGTCTATGGCTACACCTTC
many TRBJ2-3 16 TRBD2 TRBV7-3 CASSPLAGGRTDTQYF TGTGCCAGCAGCCCACTAGCGGGAGGCCGCACAGATACGCAGTATTTT
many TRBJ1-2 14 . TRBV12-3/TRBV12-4 CASTGTSEDYGYTF TGTGCCAGCACCGGGACTTCGGAGGACTATGGCTACACCTTC
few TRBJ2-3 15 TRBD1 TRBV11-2 CASSPRTGRRDTQYF TGTGCCAGCAGCCCGAGGACAGGGAGACGCGATACGCAGTATTTT
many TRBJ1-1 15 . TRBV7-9 CASSFSIGGNTEAFF TGTGCCAGCAGCTTTTCCATTGGCGGGAACACTGAAGCTTTCTTT
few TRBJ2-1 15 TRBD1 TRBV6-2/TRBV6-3 CASKTGTGEYNEQFF TGTGCCAGCAAGACCGGGACAGGGGAATACAATGAGCAGTTCTTC